Each of the 27 T cell receptor beta chains below was sequenced from the same sample in a study of spatial heterogeneity in lung cancer. No antigen has been identified for these receptors. Time point defined: sample taken at primary tumor resection. Overall study findings and caveats: Higher tumor mutation counts went along with higher counts of expanded intratumoral alpha and beta TCRs.

TCRdb reprocessed the 5' RACE reads with MiXCR, giving one entry per CDR3 protein. The sample yields 20,000 to 30,000 distinct CDR3 sequences, 8.8% seen once. Material: lung tumor tissue, obtained at surgery. The source is a male donor with early-stage non-small cell lung cancer.

This clonotype is medium-sized (0.01 to 0.1%). The rearrangement links TRBV5-1 to TRBJ2-1; no clear D gene. The CDR3 is 13 residues long. CDR1 is SGHRS, CDR2 YFSETQ, per germline. Deletions cut 0 bases from V and 9 bases from J, with 10 bases between. CDR3 coding DNA: TGCGCCAGCAGCTTGGAGGGCCCGGGTGAGCAGTTCTTC. Amino acid sequence: CASSLEGPGEQFF.

This clonotype was seen a handful of times. The V and J genes are TRBV3-1 and TRBJ2-2; the D call may be TRBD1 or TRBD2 (5 bases each). The CDR3 is 18 residues long. Trimming cost V 5 bases and J 4 bases, with 23 bases left between them. Germline CDR1 and CDR2: LGHDT and YNNKEL (reference sequence). CDR3 DNA sequence: TGTGCCAGCAGCGCCCTGTACCCTGGGGCGGGTAGCACCGGGGAGCTGTTTTTT. Translating it yields CASSALYPGAGSTGELFF.

The rearrangement links TRBV30 to TRBJ2-7; the D gene is possibly TRBD2 (5 bases). CDR1 and CDR2 from the germline V gene are GTSNPN and SVGIG (reference sequence). The CDR3 runs 13 residues. Deletions cut 2 bases from V and 7 bases from J, with 15 bases between. In DNA form, the CDR3 reads TGTGCCTGGAGTAACGGACCTCCGGGGGAGCAGTACTTC. This codes for CAWSNGPPGEQYF.

The chain employs TRBV20-1 and TRBJ2-1, with unresolved D. The CDR3 spans 12 residues. V was trimmed by 4 bases and J by 5 bases, leaving 9 bases between them. The germline V gene has CDR1 DFQATT and CDR2 SNEGSKA (reference sequence). The CDR3 protein is CSATGMNNEQFF. The CDR3 DNA follows: TGCAGTGCTACCGGAATGAACAATGAGCAGTTCTTC.

This clonotype showed up many times. The chain uses TRBV28 and TRBJ1-6; D possibly corresponds to TRBD1 (5 bases). Looked up from germline, CDR1 is MDHEN and CDR2 is SYDVKM. With 5 bases removed from V and 10 bases from J, the gap between germline ends came to 15 bases. The CDR3 totals 14 residues. In nucleotides, the CDR3 is TGTGCCAGCAGTGACAGTGGAGGAGGGTCACCCCTCCACTTT. It is translated as CASSDSGGGSPLHF.

This clonotype was found many times. The V gene is TRBV7-8, the J gene TRBJ2-2, with D perhaps assigned TRBD1 or TRBD2 (5 bases each). CDR1 and CDR2 from the germline V gene are SGHVS and FQNEAQ. The CDR3 covers 17 residues. The germline V and J ends were trimmed by 6 bases and 7 bases, with 24 bases remaining between them. This chain's CDR3 is CASSRAGALFDLGELFF. In nucleotides, the CDR3 is TGTGCCAGCAGTCGGGCCGGGGCCCTATTCGATCTCGGGGAGCTGTTTTTT. Full variable domain (remainder filled in from reference TRBV7-8 and TRBJ2-2): GAGVSQSPRYKVAKRGQDVALRCDPISGHVSLFWYQQALGQGPEFLTYFQNEAQLDKSGLPSDRFFAERPEGSVSTLKIQRTQQEDSAVYLCASSRAGALFDLGELFFGEGSRLTVL.

This clonotype has at least ten counts. V gene TRBV7-2 combines with J gene TRBJ1-5, with D perhaps TRBD1 (5 bases). Germline-derived CDR1 and CDR2 are SGHTA and FQGNSA. Trimming pared 3 bases from V and 0 bases from J, leaving 9 bases between. CDR3 length: 15 residues. DNA for the CDR3: TGTGCCAGCAGCTTGGGGGGAAGTAGCAATCAGCCCCAGCATTTT. Its protein is CASSLGGSSNQPQHF. The full variable domain, with the rest looked up from reference TRBV7-2 and TRBJ1-5, is GAGVSQSPSNKVTEKGKDVELRCDPISGHTALYWYRQSLGQGLEFLIYFQGNSAPDKSGLPSDRFSAERTGGSVSTLTIQRTQQEDSAVYLCASSLGGSSNQPQHFGDGTRLSIL.

This clonotype was found many times. The gene calls are TRBV6-2 or TRBV6-3 and TRBJ1-3; possibly TRBD1 for D (5 bases). CDR1 and CDR2 from the germline V gene are MNHEY and SVGEGT. Trimming removed 6 bases from V and 2 bases from J, with 14 bases in between. The CDR3 extends over 15 amino acids. The CDR3: CASSTLGATGNTIYF. CDR3 coding DNA: TGTGCCAGCAGCACCCTCGGGGCAACTGGAAACACCATATATTTT.

This clonotype was detected many times. The rearrangement uses TRBV19 and TRBJ1-2; D gene ambiguous. Between the trimmed V and J ends, which lost 7 bases and 6 bases, there was a span of 12 bases. Germline values: CDR1 LNHDA, CDR2 SQIVND (reference sequence). The CDR3 extends over 12 amino acids. CDR3 sequence: CASTNTMHGYTF. Written as DNA, the CDR3 is TGTGCCAGTACCAATACCATGCATGGCTACACCTTC.

J is TRBJ2-2 and V is TRBV15; 16 positions agree with TRBD2. The CDR3 runs to 18 residues. V lost 2 bases to trimming and J lost 5 bases; unmatched junction nucleotides: 5. CDR1 and CDR2 from the germline V gene are LNHNV and YYDKDF (reference sequence). The CDR3: CATSRRGLAGGPTGELFF. The CDR3 region has the DNA TGTGCCACCAGCAGAAGGGGACTAGCGGGAGGGCCGACCGGGGAGCTGTTTTTT.

This chain joins TRBV5-4 and TRBJ2-3, with D tentatively TRBD2 (6 bases). The CDR3 runs 15 residues. Germline V gene sequence: CDR1 SGHNT, CDR2 YYREEE (reference sequence). Trimming stripped 7 bases from V and 2 bases from J, with 17 bases between. This CDR3 is CASGRLLANTDTQYF. CDR3 nucleotides: TGTGCCAGCGGCCGACTTCTAGCGAACACAGATACGCAGTATTTT.

The chain is built from TRBV7-2 and TRBJ1-3; 7 nucleotides line up with TRBD1. Losses at the gene ends were 8 bases for V and 1 base for J; bases not matched to a gene: 14. The CDR3 sequence is 17 residues long. Per the germline V gene, CDR1 is SGHTA and CDR2 is FQGNSA. The CDR3 region is CASQAGQTLKSGNTIYF. The CDR3 DNA reads TGTGCCAGCCAGGCGGGACAGACGCTCAAATCTGGAAACACCATATATTTT.

This chain links TRBV6-5 with TRBJ2-1, with 8 bases matching TRBD2. V was pared by 6 bases and J by 9 bases, with 13 bases of the junction left unmatched. Germline V gene sequence: CDR1 MNHEY, CDR2 SVGAGI. CDR3 length: 15 amino acids. The CDR3 nucleotides read TGTGCCAGCAGAGAGCCCTGGACTAGCCGGGGTGAGCAGTTCTTC. Translated, it gives CASREPWTSRGEQFF.

Ten or more counts support this clonotype. CDR3 sequence reads: CGTGRRNTEAFF. In DNA, the CDR3 is TGCGGGACGGGGCGGCGGAACACTGAAGCTTTCTTT. The chain combines TRBV20-1 with TRBJ1-1, with D possibly TRBD1 on 5 matching bases. The CDR3 is 12 residues long. The germline V gene encodes CDR1 DFQATT and CDR2 SNEGSKA (reference sequence).

At least ten counts were recorded for this clonotype. This chain connects TRBV5-1 to TRBJ2-3; TRBD1 matches at 7 bases. Germline V gives CDR1 SGHRS, CDR2 YFSETQ. V gave up 4 bases and J gave up 2 bases; unmatched junction bases: 10. This CDR3 is built from 16 residues. The CDR3 sequence is CASSPQRDRNTDTQYF. The CDR3 DNA follows: TGCGCCAGCAGCCCCCAAAGGGACAGAAACACAGATACGCAGTATTTT.

This clonotype was seen at least ten times. V and J are TRBV7-6 and TRBJ1-5; D gene ambiguous. V was cut by 5 bases and J by 5 bases, with 10 bases left in between. The CDR3 runs to 13 residues. Germline CDR1 SGHVS, CDR2 FNYEAQ. The DNA for the CDR3 is TGTGCCAGCAGCCCTCACCCGGATCAGCCCCAGCATTTT. The encoded protein is CASSPHPDQPQHF.

This clonotype was picked up many times. CDR3 coding DNA: TGTGCCAGCAGCTATACTGGACTCACACAAGAGACCCAGTACTTC. Amino acids: CASSYTGLTQETQYF. This chain joins TRBV28 and TRBJ2-5; tentatively, D is TRBD2 (5 bases). Germline loops: CDR1 MDHEN, CDR2 SYDVKM. The CDR3 contains 15 residues. Trimming took off 6 bases at V and 2 bases at J, with 16 bases between the two ends.

The chain uses TRBV6-5 and TRBJ2-7; 7 bases are shared with TRBD1. Trimming took 6 bases from V and 6 from J; bases not matched to a gene: 14. Germline values: CDR1 MNHEY, CDR2 SVGAGI. The CDR3 has 15 residues. The CDR3 DNA follows: TGTGCCAGCAGCCTGACCCCGACAGGGTCGTTCGAGCAGTACTTC. Amino acids: CASSLTPTGSFEQYF.

This clonotype appeared a few times. The V call is TRBV20-1, the J call TRBJ1-5, with D possibly being TRBD1 (5 bases). The ends were cut back, 0 bases at V and 2 bases at J, with 8 bases in the middle. The CDR3 sequence is 14 residues long. CDR1 DFQATT and CDR2 SNEGSKA come from the germline V gene (reference sequence). CDR3 protein: CSARDRVGNQPQHF. DNA of the CDR3: TGCAGTGCTAGAGACAGGGTGGGCAATCAGCCCCAGCATTTT.

This clonotype was counted many times. The V and J genes are TRBV28 and TRBJ2-7; TRBD1 agrees at 8 bases. The V gene end was trimmed by 7 bases and the J gene end by 3 bases; junction bases not matched to a gene: 8. The CDR3 runs 14 residues. Per germline, CDR1 MDHEN and CDR2 SYDVKM. CDR3 coding DNA: TGTGCCAGCACCCCTACAGGGGGGTTCTACGAGCAGTACTTC. This sequence encodes CASTPTGGFYEQYF.

This clonotype was observed at least ten times. V gene TRBV12-3 or TRBV12-4 combines with J gene TRBJ1-5; no firm D call. The CDR3 spans 15 residues. V dropped 6 bases and J dropped 6 bases, with 18 bases sitting between them. CDR3 nucleotides: TGTGCCAGCAGCCGGGATAAAACATCCGGTCAGCCCCAGCATTTT. It codes for CASSRDKTSGQPQHF.

This clonotype was found a few times. This chain links TRBV7-9 with TRBJ2-1; 8 bases are a match to TRBD2. Looked up from germline, CDR1 is SEHNR and CDR2 is FQNEAQ (reference sequence). The ends lost 3 bases at V and 6 bases at J; junction bases unmatched: 7. This CDR3 is 15 amino acids long. The DNA for the CDR3 is TGTGCCAGCAGCTTTGTCCGGGGGGGCCCCAATGAGCAGTTCTTC. Translated, it gives CASSFVRGGPNEQFF.

The rearrangement joins TRBV29-1 to TRBJ2-7, with D unresolved. Germline V gene lookup returns CDR1 SQVTM and CDR2 ANQGSEA. The CDR3 consists of 12 residues. Trimming cost V 5 bases and J 3 bases, with 11 bases left between them. As DNA, the CDR3 is TGCAGCGTTCTTGGGGTAAACTACGAGCAGTACTTC. Translating gives CSVLGVNYEQYF.

This clonotype was observed at least ten times. This CDR3 is CATSRDLETAFPQYF. CDR3 nucleotides: TGTGCCACCAGCAGAGATCTCGAGACAGCTTTCCCGCAGTATTTT. This chain uses TRBV15 with TRBJ2-3, with D possibly TRBD1 on 5 matching bases. Trimming took off 0 bases at V and 10 bases at J, with 17 bases between the two ends. Germline V gene data show CDR1 as LNHNV and CDR2 as YYDKDF (reference sequence). The CDR3 runs 15 residues.

This clonotype is large (0.1 to 1%) by share. The CDR3 reads CASSPMGQETQYF. The CDR3 DNA reads TGTGCCAGCAGCCCCATGGGCCAAGAGACCCAGTACTTC. V and J are TRBV7-3 and TRBJ2-5; D is uncertain. Per the germline V gene, CDR1 is SGHTA and CDR2 is FQGTGA. The CDR3 covers 13 residues. Trimming pared 5 bases from V and 1 base from J, leaving 8 bases between. The whole variable domain, filled in from reference TRBV7-3 and TRBJ2-5, reads GAGVSQTPSNKVTEKGKYVELRCDPISGHTALYWYRQSLGQGPEFLIYFQGTGAADDSGLPNDRFFAVRPEGSVSTLKIQRTERGDSAVYLCASSPMGQETQYFGPGTRLLVL.

The table lists this clonotype with many counts. The chain uses TRBV4-1 and TRBJ2-3; either TRBD1 or TRBD2 may fit D (5 bases each). V dropped 0 bases and J dropped 7 bases, with 17 bases sitting between them. Germline CDR1 MGHRA, CDR2 YSYEKL. CDR3 length: 16 amino acids. CDR3 protein: CASSQEFPGRLNTQYF. CDR3 sequence (DNA): TGCGCCAGCAGCCAAGAATTCCCGGGACGCCTCAATACGCAGTATTTT.

This chain joins TRBV4-3 and TRBJ2-2, with no clear D. Trimming pared 1 base from V and 12 bases from J, leaving 12 bases between. Germline V lookup: CDR1 LGHNA, CDR2 YSLEER. This CDR3 is built from 13 residues. The CDR3 DNA sequence: TGCGCCAGCAGCCAAGCCGCGCTAGGGAAGCTGTTTTTT. Its protein is CASSQAALGKLFF.